The present entry profiles one TCR beta chain with its context. The investigators split CD4+ cells into a CD45RA+ naive subset and a CD45RA-negative memory subset. The data were produced by immunoSEQ multiplex PCR, yet TCRdb's version contains in-frame clones alone and is incomplete. The sample lists about 710,000 clones, around 70% occurring once. Trimming left V 8 bases short and J 2 bases short, with 9 bases between. This CDR3 spans 12 amino acids. The germline gives CDR1 MNHNS, CDR2 SASEGT. The data stem from a study of shared clonotypes between healthy human individuals. The sequence was obtained from a young woman in good health. The sequencing sample was made of memory CD4+ T cells sorted from blood. The sample's subset: CD45RA-negative fraction. The chain has TRBV6-1 and TRBJ2-5; no firm D call. The CDR3 loop is CASLSWQETQYF. The CDR3 region has the DNA TGTGCCAGCCTCAGTTGGCAAGAGACCCAGTACTTC.